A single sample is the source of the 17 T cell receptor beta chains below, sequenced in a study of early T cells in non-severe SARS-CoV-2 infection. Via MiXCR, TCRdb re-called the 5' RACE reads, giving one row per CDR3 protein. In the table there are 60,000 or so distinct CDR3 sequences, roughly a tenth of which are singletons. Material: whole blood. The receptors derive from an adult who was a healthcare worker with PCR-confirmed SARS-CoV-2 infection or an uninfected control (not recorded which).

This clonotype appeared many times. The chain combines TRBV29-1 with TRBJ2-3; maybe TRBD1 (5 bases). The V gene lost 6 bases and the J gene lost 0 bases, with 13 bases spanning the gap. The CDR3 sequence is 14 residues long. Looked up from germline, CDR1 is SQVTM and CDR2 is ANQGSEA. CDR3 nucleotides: TGCAGCGTGGTGTGGGGCGGCAGCACAGATACGCAGTATTTT. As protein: CSVVWGGSTDTQYF.

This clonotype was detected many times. In DNA form, the CDR3 reads TGCAGTGCTAGTAACCCGGCCGGGGGAGAGGACACTGAAGCTTTCTTT. Translating gives CSASNPAGGEDTEAFF. This chain joins TRBV20-1 and TRBJ1-1; weak D call: TRBD1 (5 bases). In germline, CDR1 is DFQATT, CDR2 SNEGSKA (reference sequence). The germline V and J ends were trimmed by 3 bases and 3 bases, with 20 bases remaining between them. The CDR3 extends over 16 amino acids.

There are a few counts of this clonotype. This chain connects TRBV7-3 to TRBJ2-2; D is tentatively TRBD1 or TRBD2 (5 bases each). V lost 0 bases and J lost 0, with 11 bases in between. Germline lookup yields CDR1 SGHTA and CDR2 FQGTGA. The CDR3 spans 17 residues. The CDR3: CASSLTGWGPNTGELFF. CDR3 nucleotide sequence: TGTGCCAGCAGCTTAACTGGCTGGGGACCGAACACCGGGGAGCTGTTTTTT.

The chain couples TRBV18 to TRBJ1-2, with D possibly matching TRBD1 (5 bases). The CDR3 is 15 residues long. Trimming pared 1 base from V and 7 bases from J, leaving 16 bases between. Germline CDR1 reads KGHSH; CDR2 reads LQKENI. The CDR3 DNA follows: TGTGCCAGCTCACCACAAAGCCTCAGGGCCGCTGGCTACACCTTC. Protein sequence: CASSPQSLRAAGYTF.

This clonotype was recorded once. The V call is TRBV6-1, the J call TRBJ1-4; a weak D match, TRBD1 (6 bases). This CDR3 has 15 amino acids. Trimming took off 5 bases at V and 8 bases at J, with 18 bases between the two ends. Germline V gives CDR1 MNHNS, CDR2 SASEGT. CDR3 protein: CASSTGTPTGEKLFF. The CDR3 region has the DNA TGTGCCAGCAGTACTGGGACACCAACGGGGGAAAAACTGTTTTTT.

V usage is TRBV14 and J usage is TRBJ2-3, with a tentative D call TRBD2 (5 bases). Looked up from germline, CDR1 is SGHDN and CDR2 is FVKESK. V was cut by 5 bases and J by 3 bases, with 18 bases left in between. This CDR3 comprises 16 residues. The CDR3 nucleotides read TGTGCCAGCAGCTCCCGGGTCTTAGCGTTTACAGATACGCAGTATTTT. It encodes CASSSRVLAFTDTQYF. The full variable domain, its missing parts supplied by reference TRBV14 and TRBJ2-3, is EAGVTQFPSHSVIEKGQTVTLRCDPISGHDNLYWYRRVMGKEIKFLLHFVKESKQDESGMPNNRFLAERTGGTYSTLKVQPAELEDSGVYFCASSSRVLAFTDTQYFGPGTRLTVL.

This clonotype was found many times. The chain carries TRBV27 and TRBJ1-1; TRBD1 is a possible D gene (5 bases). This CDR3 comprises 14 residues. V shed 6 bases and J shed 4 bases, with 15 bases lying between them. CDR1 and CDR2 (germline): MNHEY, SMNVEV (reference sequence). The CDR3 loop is CASRPQVGGTEAFF. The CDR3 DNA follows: TGTGCCAGCAGGCCCCAGGTCGGGGGCACTGAAGCTTTCTTT.

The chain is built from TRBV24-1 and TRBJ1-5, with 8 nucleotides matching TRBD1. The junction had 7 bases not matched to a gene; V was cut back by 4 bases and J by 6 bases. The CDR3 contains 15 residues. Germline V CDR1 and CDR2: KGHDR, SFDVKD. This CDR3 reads CATSEAGGLSQPQHF. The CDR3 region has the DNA TGTGCCACCAGTGAGGCAGGGGGCTTGAGTCAGCCCCAGCATTTT.

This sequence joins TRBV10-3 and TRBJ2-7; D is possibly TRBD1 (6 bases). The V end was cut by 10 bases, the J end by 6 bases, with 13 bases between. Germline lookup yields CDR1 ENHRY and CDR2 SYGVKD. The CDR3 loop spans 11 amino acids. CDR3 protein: CATAQGLEQYF. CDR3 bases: TGTGCCACGGCCCAGGGGCTCGAGCAGTACTTC.

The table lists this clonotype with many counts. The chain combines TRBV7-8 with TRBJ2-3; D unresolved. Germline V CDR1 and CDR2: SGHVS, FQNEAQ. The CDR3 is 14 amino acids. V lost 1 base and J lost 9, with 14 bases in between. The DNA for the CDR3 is TGTGCCAGCAGCTTAGATTTCGTGGCCGAGACGCAGTATTTT. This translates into CASSLDFVAETQYF. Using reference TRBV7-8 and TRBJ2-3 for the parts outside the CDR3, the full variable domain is GAGVSQSPRYKVAKRGQDVALRCDPISGHVSLFWYQQALGQGPEFLTYFQNEAQLDKSGLPSDRFFAERPEGSVSTLKIQRTQQEDSAVYLCASSLDFVAETQYFGPGTRLTVL.

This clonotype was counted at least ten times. In nucleotides, the CDR3 is TGTGCCAGCAATAGGGATTCACCCCTCCACTTT. Translating gives CASNRDSPLHF. The chain links TRBV2 to TRBJ1-6; no firm D call. Germline CDR1 reads SNHLY; CDR2 reads FYNNEI. CDR3 length: 11 amino acids. V lost 7 bases and J 8 bases, leaving 6 bases between the germline ends.

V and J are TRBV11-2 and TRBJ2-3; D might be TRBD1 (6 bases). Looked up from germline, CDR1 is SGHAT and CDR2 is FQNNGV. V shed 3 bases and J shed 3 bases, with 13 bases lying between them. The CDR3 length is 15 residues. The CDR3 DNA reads TGTGCCAGCAGCTTGAGGGGGTTGGTGACAGATACGCAGTATTTT. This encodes CASSLRGLVTDTQYF.

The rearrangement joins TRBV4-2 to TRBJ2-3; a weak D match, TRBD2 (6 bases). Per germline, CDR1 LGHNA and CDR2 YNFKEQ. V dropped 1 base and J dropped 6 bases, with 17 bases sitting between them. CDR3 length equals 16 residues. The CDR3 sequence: CASSQVSSAAPDTQYF. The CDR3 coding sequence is TGTGCCAGCAGCCAAGTTTCTAGCGCCGCACCGGATACGCAGTATTTT.

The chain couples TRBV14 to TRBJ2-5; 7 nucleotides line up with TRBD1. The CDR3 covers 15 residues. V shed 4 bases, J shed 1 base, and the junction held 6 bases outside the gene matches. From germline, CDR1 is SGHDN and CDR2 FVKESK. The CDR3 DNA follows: TGTGCCAGCAGCCTCCCACAGGGGTTCCAAGAGACCCAGTACTTC. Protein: CASSLPQGFQETQYF.

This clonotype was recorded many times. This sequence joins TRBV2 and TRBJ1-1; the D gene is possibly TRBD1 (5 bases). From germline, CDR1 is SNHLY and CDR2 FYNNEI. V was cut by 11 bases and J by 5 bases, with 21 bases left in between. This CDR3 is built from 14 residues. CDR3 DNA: TGTGCCTCCGGGGTTAGCCAGGGAGGGACTGAAGCTTTCTTT. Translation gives CASGVSQGGTEAFF.

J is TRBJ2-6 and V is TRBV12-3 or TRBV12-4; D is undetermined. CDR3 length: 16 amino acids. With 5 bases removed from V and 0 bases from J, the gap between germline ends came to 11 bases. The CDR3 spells CASSLGNFSGANVLTF. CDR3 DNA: TGTGCCAGCAGTCTAGGGAATTTCTCTGGGGCCAACGTCCTGACTTTC.

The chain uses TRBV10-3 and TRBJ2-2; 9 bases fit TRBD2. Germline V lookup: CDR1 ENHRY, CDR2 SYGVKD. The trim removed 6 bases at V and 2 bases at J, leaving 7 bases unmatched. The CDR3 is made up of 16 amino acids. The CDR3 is CAIRDSGRFNTGELFF. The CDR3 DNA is TGTGCCATCAGGGATAGCGGGAGATTTAACACCGGGGAGCTGTTTTTT.